A selection of T cell receptor beta chains follows, all from one sample in a study of regulatory T cells in long-lasting Graves disease. One entry per CDR3 protein, called by TCRdb with MiXCR from the multiplex PCR reads. The sample has 530,000 or so distinct CDR3 sequences, 15% to 20% seen once. These same data were also listed under a study on T cells in Graves' hyperthyroidism and ophthalmopathy.

Sequences were derived from peripheral blood mononuclear cells (PBMCs), sampled at new diagnosis, from a patient treated with antithyroid drugs. These receptors were collected from a man between 18 and 35 years old with Graves disease. Both conserved end residues are part of each CDR3. Clone size is stated in some rows and not others, as once, few, many or a class when expanded.

v_gene: TRBV28
abundance: many
CDR3aa: CASSFEDRGEAFF

v_gene: TRBV7-9
abundance: NA
CDR3aa: CASSVRGLSPTFGGELFF

v_gene: TRBV6-1
abundance: few
CDR3aa: CASRVAGEETQYF

v_gene: TRBV6-1
abundance: few
CDR3aa: CASSERQGRTEAFF

v_gene: TRBV6-1
abundance: few
CDR3aa: CAIFRRRHEQYF

v_gene: TRBV4-1
abundance: NA
CDR3aa: CASSQVRGQEGTEQFF

v_gene: TRBV3-1
abundance: few
CDR3aa: CASSQDPGTSGRETQYF

v_gene: TRBV4-1
abundance: few
CDR3aa: CASSAGQISYNEQFF

v_gene: TRBV27
abundance: many
CDR3aa: CASSLRGQQDGYTF

v_gene: TRBV7-9
abundance: many
CDR3aa: CASSPKGSGRPYNEQFF

v_gene: TRBV28
abundance: many
CDR3aa: CASSPNPLGRYEQYF

v_gene: TRBV10-3
abundance: NA
CDR3aa: CAISAGVDRGGEKLFF

v_gene: TRBV11-2
abundance: few
CDR3aa: CASSLGHGLGEQYF

v_gene: TRBV29-1
abundance: NA
CDR3aa: CSVEGTGEDTQYF

v_gene: TRBV28
abundance: many
CDR3aa: CASSLIFLTSGSPKSNEQFF

v_gene: TRBV27
abundance: many
CDR3aa: CASSNLFTRVNEQFF

v_gene: TRBV7-9
abundance: NA
CDR3aa: CASSRVGQERGDQLFF

v_gene: TRBV6-1
abundance: many
CDR3aa: CASSLEGAWTNEKLFF